This TCR beta chain is drawn from a study of beta chain features in type 1 diabetes. The study, taken as a whole, reports: Type 1 diabetes patients had fewer VDJ junction insertions and more deletions. Compared to healthy donors, patients appeared to have naive, central memory and Treg TCRB repertoires that were more alike.

Reverse transcription of all isolated RNA meant that expressed TCRB transcripts were sequenced. The protocol was immunoSEQ multiplex PCR, while the TCRdb copy is restricted to in-frame clones and leaves out a portion. This table holds about 410,000 clones, more than 11% found once. Regarding this clone: Its target is not known.

The V and J ends lost 3 bases and 8 bases, in that order; junction bases with no gene match: 14. The CDR3 runs to 18 residues. CDR1 is MNHEY and CDR2 is SMNVEV in the germline V gene (reference sequence). Sequenced: naive CD4+ T cells from blood. This TCR came from a man younger than 45 in good health. The V call is TRBV27, the J call TRBJ2-1; 12 bases agree with TRBD2. The CDR3, as DNA: TGTGCCAGCAGTTTCCCGAGGGGTCTAGCGGGAGGGCCCGATGAGCAGTTCTTC. This codes for CASSFPRGLAGGPDEQFF.